These T cell receptor beta chains were read from a single sample in a study of T-cell memory formation after mild COVID-19. Via MiXCR, TCRdb re-called the 5' RACE reads, giving one row per CDR3 protein. Here the sample spans around 320,000 distinct CDR3 sequences, approximately 19% being singletons. Sequencing was done on a sample of PBMCs or a T cell subset sorted from them (not recorded which). The source of these receptors is a man between 18 and 29 years old who had mild COVID-19 (a few samples of this study predate the infection). Cell type and time point are not known. CDR3s include the opening cysteine and the closing phenylalanine or tryptophan. Each record gives: J gene, D gene, CDR3 length, V gene, clone size, CDR3 protein, CDR3 DNA. D genes are given only for firm matches. Expanded clones get a size class; other rows say once, few or many, or leave the size out.

TRBJ2-2 | TRBD1 | 14 | TRBV10-2 | few | CASRPQGATGELFF | TGCGCCAGCAGACCTCAGGGGGCCACCGGGGAGCTGTTTTTT
TRBJ2-1 | NA | 13 | TRBV29-1 | NA | CSVGRGRYNEQFF | TGCAGCGTTGGGCGGGGGCGATACAATGAGCAGTTCTTC
TRBJ2-3 | NA | 15 | TRBV7-9 | few | CASSFWRGSTDTQYF | TGTGCCAGCAGCTTCTGGAGGGGGAGCACAGATACGCAGTATTTT
TRBJ1-2 | NA | 14 | TRBV7-6 | many | CASSSTGKRAGYTF | TGTGCCAGCAGCTCCACAGGGAAAAGAGCTGGCTACACCTTC
TRBJ2-7 | TRBD2 | 14 | TRBV7-6 | NA | CASTHGAGDYEQYF | TGTGCCAGCACCCATGGGGCGGGGGACTACGAGCAGTACTTC
TRBJ2-3 | NA | 16 | TRBV4-1 | many | CASSQEVGFDTDTQYF | TGCGCCAGCAGCCAAGAAGTAGGGTTCGACACAGATACGCAGTATTTT
TRBJ1-1 | NA | 15 | TRBV4-3 | many | CASSQGSGFSSEAFF | TGCGCCAGCAGCCAAGGATCGGGGTTCAGTAGTGAAGCTTTCTTT
TRBJ1-2 | TRBD1 | 14 | TRBV29-1 | few | CSVERDRGFFGYTF | TGCAGCGTTGAGCGGGACAGGGGTTTTTTTGGCTACACCTTC
TRBJ1-5 | TRBD1 | 16 | TRBV12-3/TRBV12-4 | many | CASSMTGIIQDQPQHF | TGTGCCAGCAGTATGACAGGGATTATACAGGATCAGCCCCAGCATTTT
TRBJ2-1 | NA | 13 | TRBV28 | NA | CASSESSYNEQFF | TGTGCCAGCAGTGAAAGCTCCTACAATGAGCAGTTCTTC
TRBJ1-1 | NA | 13 | TRBV7-2 | few | CASSFERNTEAFF | TGTGCCAGCAGTTTTGAAAGGAACACTGAAGCTTTCTTT
TRBJ2-3 | NA | 13 | TRBV19 | many | CASSTSLTDTQYF | TGTGCCAGTAGTACCAGCCTCACAGATACGCAGTATTTT
TRBJ2-7 | NA | 15 | TRBV6-5 | NA | CASSYSKSWVYEQYF | TGTGCCAGCAGTTACTCGAAATCTTGGGTCTACGAGCAGTACTTC
TRBJ2-1 | TRBD1 | 13 | TRBV10-3 | few | CATTGTGNNEQFF | TGTGCCACAACCGGGACAGGGAACAATGAGCAGTTCTTC
TRBJ2-3 | NA | 14 | TRBV7-9 | NA | CASSTRVLSDTQYF | TGTGCCAGCAGCACTAGGGTCTTATCGGATACGCAGTATTTT
TRBJ2-3 | NA | 13 | TRBV12-3/TRBV12-4 | once | CASSLAPRNIRYF | TGTGCCAGCAGTTTAGCGCCGAGAAATATAAGGTATTTT
TRBJ2-1 | NA | 15 | TRBV7-9 | few | CASSLLDSPYNEQFF | TGTGCCAGCAGCTTACTGGACAGTCCCTACAATGAGCAGTTCTTC
TRBJ2-3 | TRBD2 | 16 | TRBV5-1 | NA | CASSLRSGGSTDTQYF | TGCGCCAGCAGCTTGAGGAGCGGGGGGAGCACAGATACGCAGTATTTT